These T cell receptor beta chains were read from a single sample in a study of blood T cell repertoires in COVID-19. Method: immunoSEQ multiplex PCR; TCRdb's copy keeps in-frame clones and lacks some. This table has fewer than 350,000 clones, approximately 85% appearing once. The specimen was peripheral blood. The receptors were sampled from a man aged 18-30 years with active or convalescent COVID-19. CDR3s include the opening cysteine and the closing phenylalanine or tryptophan. A D gene is named only where the DNA matches it firmly. Clone sizes are given selectively: once, few, many, or a class where the clone is expanded.

J gene: TRBJ1-3
D gene: NA
clone size: few
V gene: TRBV6-5
CDR3 DNA: TGTGCCAGCAGTTACTCAGACACCAATGGAAACACCATATATTTT
CDR3 protein: CASSYSDTNGNTIYF

J gene: TRBJ2-5
D gene: NA
clone size: NA
V gene: TRBV4-3
CDR3 DNA: TGCGCCAGCAGCCAAGGTTTAAGGACAGACCAAGAGACCCAGTACTTC
CDR3 protein: CASSQGLRTDQETQYF

J gene: TRBJ2-1
D gene: TRBD2
clone size: NA
V gene: TRBV4-1
CDR3 DNA: TGCGCCAGCAGCCAAGATTCTACTAGCGGGGGTGGCTCCTACAATGAGCAGTTCTTC
CDR3 protein: CASSQDSTSGGGSYNEQFF

J gene: TRBJ1-3
D gene: TRBD1
clone size: NA
V gene: TRBV7-2
CDR3 DNA: TGTGCCAGCAGCTTCGGGACAGTCCTCTCTGGAAACACCATATATTTT
CDR3 protein: CASSFGTVLSGNTIYF

J gene: TRBJ1-1
D gene: NA
clone size: NA
V gene: TRBV12-5
CDR3 DNA: TGTGCTAGTGGTTTGGGAGCCCTCACAGGGTTGACCACTGAAGCTTTCTTT
CDR3 protein: CASGLGALTGLTTEAFF

J gene: TRBJ2-3
D gene: NA
clone size: NA
V gene: TRBV12-3/TRBV12-4
CDR3 DNA: TGTGCCAGCAGCCCTGGGACTCGGGATACGCAGTATTTT
CDR3 protein: CASSPGTRDTQYF

J gene: TRBJ2-7
D gene: NA
clone size: NA
V gene: TRBV5-5
CDR3 DNA: TGTGCCAGCAGCGATACGTCGCGGAGTTCGGTCCAAGCCTACGAGCAGTACTTC
CDR3 protein: CASSDTSRSSVQAYEQYF

J gene: TRBJ2-7
D gene: TRBD1
clone size: NA
V gene: TRBV15
CDR3 DNA: TGTGCCACCAGCAGAGATAGGGGGACAGGGGCCTACGAGCAGTACTTC
CDR3 protein: CATSRDRGTGAYEQYF

J gene: TRBJ2-5
D gene: NA
clone size: NA
V gene: TRBV2
CDR3 DNA: TGTGCCAGCAGGGACACAAGAGGGGGTTCCCAAGAGACCCAGTACTTC
CDR3 protein: CASRDTRGGSQETQYF

J gene: TRBJ1-5
D gene: NA
clone size: NA
V gene: TRBV6-5
CDR3 DNA: TGTGCCAGCAGTTACAACTCGTATCAGCCCCAGCATTTT
CDR3 protein: CASSYNSYQPQHF

J gene: TRBJ1-5
D gene: TRBD1
clone size: NA
V gene: TRBV7-9
CDR3 DNA: TGTGCCAGCAGCCCCGACAGGGGGGGTATTCAGCCCCAGCATTTT
CDR3 protein: CASSPDRGGIQPQHF

J gene: TRBJ2-3
D gene: TRBD2
clone size: NA
V gene: TRBV15
CDR3 DNA: TGTGCCACCAGCAGAGGCGGGGGAGTCACAGATACGCAGTATTTT
CDR3 protein: CATSRGGGVTDTQYF

J gene: TRBJ1-1
D gene: TRBD1
clone size: NA
V gene: TRBV9
CDR3 DNA: TGTGCCAGCAGCCTACAGGGGGCGGACACTGAAGCTTTCTTT
CDR3 protein: CASSLQGADTEAFF

J gene: TRBJ1-4
D gene: NA
clone size: once
V gene: TRBV10-3
CDR3 DNA: TGTGCCATCAGTGAGTCAACGGTTCCTAATGAAAAACTGTTTTTT
CDR3 protein: CAISESTVPNEKLFF

J gene: TRBJ2-1
D gene: TRBD2
clone size: NA
V gene: TRBV10-1
CDR3 DNA: TGCGCCAGCAGCAGCGGGGGGAACCCCTACAATGAGCAGTTCTTC
CDR3 protein: CASSSGGNPYNEQFF

J gene: TRBJ2-5
D gene: NA
clone size: NA
V gene: TRBV10-3
CDR3 DNA: TGTGCCGTCACCGACGTAGCGGAACCCCCGCGGGAGACCCAGTACTTC
CDR3 protein: CAVTDVAEPPRETQYF

J gene: TRBJ2-7
D gene: TRBD1
clone size: NA
V gene: TRBV6-5
CDR3 DNA: TGTGCCAGCATATTGGGACAGGGGGCCGACGAGCAGTACTTC
CDR3 protein: CASILGQGADEQYF

J gene: TRBJ2-3
D gene: TRBD2
clone size: NA
V gene: TRBV2
CDR3 DNA: TGTGCCAGCAGTGATAGACGGGGGGTTACAGATACGCAGTATTTT
CDR3 protein: CASSDRRGVTDTQYF

J gene: TRBJ1-5
D gene: TRBD1
clone size: few
V gene: TRBV12-5
CDR3 DNA: TGTGCTAGTGGTTTGGTGTCGACAGGGGGCAATCAGCCCCAGCATTTT
CDR3 protein: CASGLVSTGGNQPQHF

J gene: TRBJ2-3
D gene: TRBD2
clone size: NA
V gene: TRBV13
CDR3 DNA: TGTGCCAGCAGCTCGACCCCCCAAAGGGTAGCGGGGGACGCAGATACGCAGTATTTT
CDR3 protein: CASSSTPQRVAGDADTQYF

J gene: TRBJ1-1
D gene: NA
clone size: NA
V gene: TRBV18
CDR3 DNA: TGTGCCAGCTCACCACCAGAGGTCACTGAAGCTTTCTTT
CDR3 protein: CASSPPEVTEAFF

J gene: TRBJ2-1
D gene: TRBD2
clone size: NA
V gene: TRBV13
CDR3 DNA: TGTGCCAGCAGCTTAGAGGGACTAGGTAGGAATGAGCAGTTCTTC
CDR3 protein: CASSLEGLGRNEQFF

J gene: TRBJ2-3
D gene: TRBD1
clone size: NA
V gene: TRBV9
CDR3 DNA: TGTGCCAGCAGCGCACGACAGGGACCCACGGGTACGCAGTATTTT
CDR3 protein: CASSARQGPTGTQYF

J gene: TRBJ2-2
D gene: TRBD1
clone size: once
V gene: TRBV7-3
CDR3 DNA: TGTGCCAGCAGCCGCGGACAGGGGAACACCGGGGAGCTGTTTTTT
CDR3 protein: CASSRGQGNTGELFF

J gene: TRBJ1-5
D gene: TRBD1
clone size: NA
V gene: TRBV19
CDR3 DNA: TGTGCCAGTAGTCTGACCGGGACAGGGGGCCCTCAGCCCCAGCATTTT
CDR3 protein: CASSLTGTGGPQPQHF

J gene: TRBJ2-7
D gene: TRBD2
clone size: NA
V gene: TRBV25-1
CDR3 DNA: TGTGCCAGCAGTCCCCGGGGGGTCCTGAACGAGCAGTACTTC
CDR3 protein: CASSPRGVLNEQYF

J gene: TRBJ2-3
D gene: TRBD2
clone size: NA
V gene: TRBV5-6
CDR3 DNA: TGTGCCAGCAGCTTGGGGCTAGCGGGGGTGGATACGCAGTATTTT
CDR3 protein: CASSLGLAGVDTQYF

J gene: TRBJ1-2
D gene: NA
clone size: NA
V gene: TRBV18
CDR3 DNA: TGTGCCAGCTCCCGGGACACAGGTTGCACCTTC
CDR3 protein: CASSRDTGCTF

J gene: TRBJ1-6
D gene: TRBD1
clone size: NA
V gene: TRBV10-2
CDR3 DNA: TGCGCCAGCAGGGAGACAGGGGTAGAGAATTCACCCCTCCACTTT
CDR3 protein: CASRETGVENSPLHF

J gene: TRBJ1-6
D gene: TRBD1
clone size: few
V gene: TRBV5-4
CDR3 DNA: TGTGCCAGCAGCCTCCTATCACAGGGGATGGCCTCACCCCTCCACTTT
CDR3 protein: CASSLLSQGMASPLHF

J gene: TRBJ1-1
D gene: NA
clone size: NA
V gene: TRBV19
CDR3 DNA: TGTGCCAGTACTACAGGGACCACTGAAGCTTTCTTT
CDR3 protein: CASTTGTTEAFF

J gene: TRBJ2-1
D gene: TRBD1
clone size: few
V gene: TRBV10-1
CDR3 DNA: TGCGCCAGCAGTGAGCCCAATCCGGGACAGACCTACAATGAGCAGTTCTTC
CDR3 protein: CASSEPNPGQTYNEQFF

J gene: TRBJ1-1
D gene: NA
clone size: NA
V gene: TRBV4-3
CDR3 DNA: TGCGCCAGCAGCCCAGGTCCAGGGGCAGGTACTGAAGCTTTCTTT
CDR3 protein: CASSPGPGAGTEAFF

J gene: TRBJ1-1
D gene: NA
clone size: few
V gene: TRBV25-1
CDR3 DNA: TGTGCCAGCAGTGAATCGGGAGGGATCACTGAAGCTTTCTTT
CDR3 protein: CASSESGGITEAFF

J gene: TRBJ1-2
D gene: NA
clone size: NA
V gene: TRBV6-2/TRBV6-3
CDR3 DNA: TGTGCCAGCAGTTACTCAGAGATCTATGGCTACACCTTC
CDR3 protein: CASSYSEIYGYTF

J gene: TRBJ2-5
D gene: TRBD2
clone size: NA
V gene: TRBV5-4
CDR3 DNA: TGTGCCAGCAGCTTGGGGGGAGGGGAAGAGACCCAGTACTTC
CDR3 protein: CASSLGGGEETQYF

J gene: TRBJ2-5
D gene: TRBD2
clone size: NA
V gene: TRBV7-9
CDR3 DNA: TGTGCCAGCAGCAGGGGAGGGAGCCAAGAGACCCAGTACTTC
CDR3 protein: CASSRGGSQETQYF

J gene: TRBJ1-1
D gene: TRBD1
clone size: NA
V gene: TRBV6-5
CDR3 DNA: TGTGCCAGCAGTTACCCACAGGGGTCTGAAGCTTTCTTT
CDR3 protein: CASSYPQGSEAFF

J gene: TRBJ2-2
D gene: TRBD2
clone size: NA
V gene: TRBV6-4
CDR3 DNA: TGTGCCAGCAGTGAACAGGCTAGCGGTACCGGGGAGCTGTTTTTT
CDR3 protein: CASSEQASGTGELFF

J gene: TRBJ1-6
D gene: TRBD1
clone size: NA
V gene: TRBV18
CDR3 DNA: TGTGCCAGCTCACCAGTGGACAGGGTGGGTAATTCACCCCTCCACTTT
CDR3 protein: CASSPVDRVGNSPLHF

J gene: TRBJ2-7
D gene: NA
clone size: once
V gene: TRBV9
CDR3 DNA: TGTGCCAGCAGCGTAGCGTCGGGTGGTCAGCAGTACTTC
CDR3 protein: CASSVASGGQQYF

J gene: TRBJ1-2
D gene: NA
clone size: NA
V gene: TRBV5-1
CDR3 DNA: TGCGCCAGCAGCTCGGACGGGGAGGGCTATGGCTACACCTTC
CDR3 protein: CASSSDGEGYGYTF

J gene: TRBJ1-2
D gene: TRBD1
clone size: once
V gene: TRBV6-1
CDR3 DNA: TGTGCCAGCAGTGGGACCCCGGGACAGGGGACTTATAGTTATGGCTACACCTTC
CDR3 protein: CASSGTPGQGTYSYGYTF

J gene: TRBJ2-1
D gene: TRBD2
clone size: NA
V gene: TRBV2
CDR3 DNA: TGTGCCAGCAGTGATTCGGGAGTGGGGACTAGCGGGGGGAATGAGCAGTTCTTC
CDR3 protein: CASSDSGVGTSGGNEQFF

J gene: TRBJ2-3
D gene: NA
clone size: NA
V gene: TRBV7-2
CDR3 DNA: TGTGCCAGCAGCCCGCAAATACGGGGGTCGGTGGCGCAGTATTTT
CDR3 protein: CASSPQIRGSVAQYF

J gene: TRBJ1-5
D gene: NA
clone size: NA
V gene: TRBV19
CDR3 DNA: TGTGCCAGTATGGGGGGGCCAAGCAATCAGCCCCAGCATTTT
CDR3 protein: CASMGGPSNQPQHF

J gene: TRBJ1-2
D gene: NA
clone size: NA
V gene: TRBV12-3/TRBV12-4
CDR3 DNA: TGTGCCAGCAGTTTAGCGCCAGGGGGCTACACCTTC
CDR3 protein: CASSLAPGGYTF

J gene: TRBJ1-6
D gene: NA
clone size: NA
V gene: TRBV19
CDR3 DNA: TGTGCCAGTAGTATTGGGGAGTTTCCGAATTCACCCCTCCACTTT
CDR3 protein: CASSIGEFPNSPLHF

J gene: TRBJ1-2
D gene: TRBD1
clone size: NA
V gene: TRBV11-2
CDR3 DNA: TGTGCCAGCAGCTTAGGGGACAGCCAGTTAGGTGGCTACACCTTC
CDR3 protein: CASSLGDSQLGGYTF

J gene: TRBJ1-2
D gene: TRBD1
clone size: NA
V gene: TRBV5-6
CDR3 DNA: TGTGCCAGCAGCCCTGGGACAGACTTTTATGGCTACACCTTC
CDR3 protein: CASSPGTDFYGYTF

J gene: TRBJ2-7
D gene: NA
clone size: NA
V gene: TRBV3-1/TRBV3-2
CDR3 DNA: TGTGCCAGCAGCCAAGATGCGGGGGCTGGCAGATACGAGCAGTACTTC
CDR3 protein: CASSQDAGAGRYEQYF

J gene: TRBJ2-1
D gene: NA
clone size: NA
V gene: TRBV9
CDR3 DNA: TGTGCCAGCAGCGGAGGCAAGAGGGCTAGCCTCCTCAATGAGCAGTTCTTC
CDR3 protein: CASSGGKRASLLNEQFF

J gene: TRBJ2-7
D gene: NA
clone size: NA
V gene: TRBV19
CDR3 DNA: TGTGCCAGTAGGATTGGAGGGGGCGCGTCCGAGCAGTACTTC
CDR3 protein: CASRIGGGASEQYF

J gene: TRBJ2-7
D gene: TRBD1
clone size: NA
V gene: TRBV13
CDR3 DNA: TGTGCCAGCAGCTTAGTGGGACAGCCCTCCTACGAGCAGTACTTC
CDR3 protein: CASSLVGQPSYEQYF

J gene: TRBJ2-1
D gene: NA
clone size: once
V gene: TRBV6-5
CDR3 DNA: TGTGCCAGCGGACGTGGGGGGTCCTACAATGAGCAGTTCTTC
CDR3 protein: CASGRGGSYNEQFF

J gene: TRBJ2-4
D gene: TRBD2
clone size: NA
V gene: TRBV20-1
CDR3 DNA: TGCAGTGCTAGTCCCGGGGGGGCTCAAGCCAAAAACATTCAGTACTTC
CDR3 protein: CSASPGGAQAKNIQYF